A selection of T cell receptor beta chains follows, all from one sample in a study of CD8 T cells in ankylosing spondylitis. TCRdb reanalysed the 5' RACE reads using MiXCR and keeps one entry per CDR3 protein. The sample lists about 130,000 distinct CDR3 sequences, 7% occurring once. The sequencing input was blood, either unsorted or a sorted T cell fraction (not recorded which). These receptors were obtained from a male donor with ankylosing spondylitis or in good health (not recorded which). Both conserved end residues are part of each CDR3. A D gene is named only where the DNA matches it firmly. Expanded clones get a size class; other rows say once, few or many, or leave the size out.

>TRBD2|many|15|TRBV7-2|TRBJ2-3
TGTGCCAGCAGCTCTAGCGGACCGCGGACAGATACGCAGTATTTT
CASSSSGPRTDTQYF
>TRBD1|many|16|TRBV5-1|TRBJ2-7
TGCGCCAGCAGCGCTCCCCGGGACAGGGAAGACTACGAGCAGTACTTC
CASSAPRDREDYEQYF
>TRBD1|many|15|TRBV30|TRBJ1-3
TGTGCCTGGAGCCTTCCGGGACAGGGGAGGAACACCATATATTTT
CAWSLPGQGRNTIYF
>-|many|13|TRBV20-1|TRBJ2-2
TGCAGTGCCCCGGGGGGCCGGGCCGGGGAGCTGTTTTTT
CSAPGGRAGELFF
>TRBD1|few|15|TRBV7-9|TRBJ1-6
TGTGCCAGCAGGACTGGGACAGCAAGGAATTCACCCCTCCACTTT
CASRTGTARNSPLHF
>-|-|15|TRBV6-5|TRBJ2-2
TGTGCCAGCAGTTGGGGTGTTTTGGCTTCAGGGGAGCTGTTTTTT
CASSWGVLASGELFF
>-|many|18|TRBV9|TRBJ2-2
TGTGCCAGCAGCGAAAGGGTCAGGGGACGCCCGAACACCGGGGAGCTGTTTTTT
CASSERVRGRPNTGELFF
>TRBD2|many|16|TRBV6-1|TRBJ2-1
TGTGCCAGCAGTGGAGGAGCGGGAGGTTCCTACAATGAGCAGTTCTTC
CASSGGAGGSYNEQFF
>-|many|11|TRBV9|TRBJ2-2
TGTGCCAGCAGCCGCACCGGGGAGCTGTTTTTT
CASSRTGELFF
>-|many|15|TRBV5-1|TRBJ2-2
TGCGCCAGCAGCTTGGACGGGTTGGACACCGGGGAGCTGTTTTTT
CASSLDGLDTGELFF
>TRBD2|many|18|TRBV15|TRBJ2-7
TGTGCCACCAGCAGAGATCAGGGCGGGCTAGCGGGCCAACTCGAGCAGTACTTC
CATSRDQGGLAGQLEQYF
>-|few|13|TRBV5-1|TRBJ2-3
TGCGCCAGCAGCACCTTTCGGACAGATACGCAGTATTTT
CASSTFRTDTQYF
>TRBD1|-|14|TRBV2|TRBJ1-5
TGTGCCAGCAGGCCCGACAGGGAAAATCAGCCCCAGCATTTT
CASRPDRENQPQHF
>-|many|15|TRBV12-3/TRBV12-4|TRBJ1-5
TGTGCCAGCAGTTTAGGGGACCGGCAGTTTCAGCCCCAGCATTTT
CASSLGDRQFQPQHF
>-|-|16|TRBV4-1|TRBJ2-3
TGCGCCAGCAGCCCCCCGGCGAGCGGATCCACAGATACGCAGTATTTT
CASSPPASGSTDTQYF
>-|many|14|TRBV20-1|TRBJ2-7
TGCAGTGCTAGAGTGTCAGGACTCCTCTACGAGCAGTACTTC
CSARVSGLLYEQYF
>TRBD2|-|14|TRBV4-3|TRBJ2-1
TGCGCCAGCAGCCAAGAGCGAGCGGGAGGGGAGCAGTTCTTC
CASSQERAGGEQFF
>-|few|12|TRBV30|TRBJ1-1
TGTGCCTGGACATGGGTTGAAACTGAAGCTTTCTTT
CAWTWVETEAFF
>-|many|13|TRBV5-1|TRBJ1-3
TGCGCCAGCAAAGAGGGGTCCGGAAACACCATATATTTT
CASKEGSGNTIYF
>TRBD2|many|18|TRBV7-3|TRBJ2-3
TGTGCCAGCAGCTTAACACCTCTACTAGCGGGAGATGCAGATACGCAGTATTTT
CASSLTPLLAGDADTQYF
>-|many|15|TRBV6-1|TRBJ1-2
TGTGCCAGCACTCCGGGTCCAAGTTATCCCTCTGGCTACACCTTC
CASTPGPSYPSGYTF
>-|many|14|TRBV7-2|TRBJ1-1
TGTGCCAGCAGTATACAGGGCCTAAACACTGAAGCTTTCTTT
CASSIQGLNTEAFF
>-|many|15|TRBV5-1|TRBJ1-5
TGCGCCAGCAGCTTATCCGGGGCCGATCATCAGCCCCAGCATTTT
CASSLSGADHQPQHF
>-|many|11|TRBV30|TRBJ2-1
TGTGCCTGGAGTAGGGGGGATGAGCAGTTCTTC
CAWSRGDEQFF
>-|many|16|TRBV7-9|TRBJ2-1
TGTGCCAGCACCTCGAATGACGGTAACTCCTACAATGAGCAGTTCTTC
CASTSNDGNSYNEQFF
>-|many|16|TRBV28|TRBJ1-5
TGTGCCAGCAGGCTCCTAGACAGCCTGGGGAATCAGCCCCAGCATTTT
CASRLLDSLGNQPQHF
>TRBD2|-|15|TRBV29-1|TRBJ2-3
TGCAGCTTCCTAAGACTAGCGGGAGGTTCAGATACGCAGTATTTT
CSFLRLAGGSDTQYF
>-|many|16|TRBV20-1|TRBJ1-6
TGCAGTGCTAGAGATCGTAGGCTAGTCCGGGATTCACCCCTCCACTTT
CSARDRRLVRDSPLHF
>-|many|14|TRBV29-1|TRBJ2-5
TGCAGCGCCCCGGTAGGGCTAGCCAGAGAGACCCAGTACTTC
CSAPVGLARETQYF
>TRBD2|many|15|TRBV7-3|TRBJ2-1
TGTGCCAGCAGCCTTAGCGGGGGGCCCTACAATGAGCAGTTCTTC
CASSLSGGPYNEQFF
>TRBD2|few|14|TRBV7-2|TRBJ2-1
TGTGCCAGCAGCTTTGGGACTAGCGGGAGTGAGCAGTTCTTC
CASSFGTSGSEQFF
>TRBD1|many|13|TRBV20-1|TRBJ1-6
TGCAGTGCCGGGACAGGGAGGAATTCACCCCTCCACTTT
CSAGTGRNSPLHF
>-|many|12|TRBV10-3|TRBJ2-2
TGTGCCATCAGCCAGGGTCCCGGGGAGCTGTTTTTT
CAISQGPGELFF
>TRBD2|-|13|TRBV7-2|TRBJ2-3
TGTGCCAGCAGCTCCCGGGAGGGCGATACGCAGTATTTT
CASSSREGDTQYF
>TRBD2|once|14|TRBV7-8|TRBJ2-7
TGTGCCAGCAGCCCTCTAGCGGGACCCTCCGAGCAGTACTTC
CASSPLAGPSEQYF
>-|many|11|TRBV20-1|TRBJ1-5
TGCAGTGCTAGAGCCCTTGGGTCCCAGCATTTT
CSARALGSQHF